This T cell receptor (beta chain) was sequenced during a study of blood T cell repertoires in COVID-19. Study at large: The samples span acute and convalescent COVID-19 from the United States, Italy and Spain.

The protocol was immunoSEQ multiplex PCR, while the TCRdb copy is restricted to in-frame clones and leaves out a portion. Here the sample spans about 88,000 clones, roughly 90% being singletons. Trimming took off 6 bases at V and 18 bases at J, with 18 bases between the two ends. Germline assignment: CDR1 MDHEN and CDR2 SYDVKM. This CDR3 spans 12 amino acids. The specimen was peripheral blood. The TCR comes from a woman aged 80 or older with acute or convalescent COVID-19. The rearrangement links TRBV28 to TRBJ1-6; no firm D call. The CDR3 DNA is TGTGCCAGCAGCATGAGCCCGGGTATACCCCACTTT. Translated: CASSMSPGIPHF.